These T cell receptor beta chains were read from a single sample in a study of cytomegalovirus exposure and HLA in healthy donors. Using immunoSEQ multiplex PCR, the repertoire was profiled, and TCRdb retains in-frame clones only, with some absent. The profile shows about 82,000 clones, about 74% of them singletons. Sequencing was performed on PBMCs. The receptors come from a woman in her forties or fifties in good health and CMV-seropositive. CDR3s include the opening cysteine and the closing phenylalanine or tryptophan. A D gene is named only where the DNA matches it firmly. Clone size is given for some rows only: seen once, a few or many times, or a class if the clone is expanded.

V	size	D	J	DNA	CDR3
TRBV5-6	NA	NA	TRBJ1-1	TGTGCCAGCAGCTTGATGGGGGGATTGATGAACACTGAAGCTTTCTTT	CASSLMGGLMNTEAFF
TRBV7-3	NA	NA	TRBJ2-3	TGTGCCAGCAGCAACACAGGAGTAGACACAGATACGCAGTATTTT	CASSNTGVDTDTQYF
TRBV7-9	NA	NA	TRBJ2-3	TGTGCCAGCAGCTTCATGAGGACTGAGGGAGATACGCAGTATTTT	CASSFMRTEGDTQYF
TRBV7-2	NA	NA	TRBJ2-1	TGTGCCAGCAGCCCCCGTGGGGGAGGATTCTCCTACAATGAGCAGTTCTTC	CASSPRGGGFSYNEQFF
TRBV25-1	NA	NA	TRBJ2-3	TGTGCCAGCAGTAACATCCTAGCGAACACAGATACGCAGTATTTT	CASSNILANTDTQYF
TRBV28	NA	NA	TRBJ2-5	TGTGCCAGCAGCCAATCTGCAGGGGCGCAGGAGACCCAGTACTTC	CASSQSAGAQETQYF
TRBV6-1	once	NA	TRBJ2-7	TGTGCCAGCAGTGGCCCCGGGGATAAGGTCTACGAGCAGTACTTC	CASSGPGDKVYEQYF
TRBV25-1	NA	TRBD1	TRBJ2-5	TGTGCCAGCAGTGAATGGGGGGGACAGGGTGAGACCCAGTACTTC	CASSEWGGQGETQYF
TRBV18	NA	TRBD1	TRBJ2-7	TGTGCCAGCTCACCACCTACAGGGGGCGGCGAGCAGTACTTC	CASSPPTGGGEQYF
TRBV28	NA	TRBD2	TRBJ2-1	TGTGCCAGCAGTTCCGAGACTAGCGACGAACGCTACAATGAGCAGTTCTTC	CASSSETSDERYNEQFF
TRBV7-8	few	TRBD2	TRBJ2-7	TGTGCCAGCAGCGCGGGTAGCGGGAGCAGGTACGAGCAGTACTTC	CASSAGSGSRYEQYF
TRBV27	NA	TRBD1	TRBJ1-2	TGTGCCAGCCGTCCTACGACAGGGGGCCATGGCTACACCTTC	CASRPTTGGHGYTF
TRBV7-8	NA	NA	TRBJ2-5	TGTGCCAGCAGCTCCTACTCGCGAGATGAGACCCAGTACTTC	CASSSYSRDETQYF
TRBV2	NA	TRBD2	TRBJ2-3	TGTGCCAGCAGTGAACTCTCCACTTTCGGGAGGGGCACAGATACGCAGTATTTT	CASSELSTFGRGTDTQYF
TRBV9	NA	TRBD1	TRBJ2-7	TGTGCCAGCAGCGTAGGCGGGACAGGGATCTACGAGCAGTACTTC	CASSVGGTGIYEQYF
TRBV5-4	few	NA	TRBJ2-7	TGTGCCAGCAGCTTGGTTGGGGGGACCTACGAGCAGTACTTC	CASSLVGGTYEQYF
TRBV9	many	NA	TRBJ1-1	TGTGCCAGCAGCGTAGTCTCTGAAGCTTTCTTT	CASSVVSEAFF
TRBV14	NA	TRBD1	TRBJ1-2	TGTGCCAGCAGCCACGGGACAGGGGGTGGCTATGGCTACACCTTC	CASSHGTGGGYGYTF
TRBV4-2	NA	TRBD2	TRBJ2-7	TGTGCCAGCAGCCAAGACGGGACTAGCGGGAGGGTTTCGGGAGAGCAGTACTTC	CASSQDGTSGRVSGEQYF
TRBV30	many	NA	TRBJ2-2	TGTGCCTGGAGTAGGTTCGGGGAGGATACCGGGGAGCTGTTTTTT	CAWSRFGEDTGELFF
TRBV9	few	NA	TRBJ2-1	TGTGCCAGCAGCGTAGCGGAGGGAAGGGAGCAGTTCTTC	CASSVAEGREQFF
TRBV28	NA	TRBD2	TRBJ2-3	TGTGCCAGCAGTTTTAGGCTACTAGCGGGAGCAGATACGCAGTATTTT	CASSFRLLAGADTQYF
TRBV5-4	NA	NA	TRBJ1-1	TGTGCCAGCAGCCGGGTCGGAACGCCCGAAGCTTTCTTT	CASSRVGTPEAFF
TRBV15	few	TRBD1	TRBJ1-5	TGTGCCACCAGCAGTGGTCGACAGGGACGGCAGCCCCAGCATTTT	CATSSGRQGRQPQHF
TRBV7-9	NA	TRBD1	TRBJ1-2	TGTGCCATCGCGGCCGGGACAGGTCCGACTAACTATGGCTACACCTTC	CAIAAGTGPTNYGYTF
TRBV9	NA	NA	TRBJ2-1	TGTGCCAGCAGCCCCCCTGTCTCGATGAGGAATGAGCAGTTCTTC	CASSPPVSMRNEQFF
TRBV30	NA	NA	TRBJ1-4	TGTGCCTGGAGAGTAGCGGGGCGTGAAAAACTGTTTTTT	CAWRVAGREKLFF
TRBV18	once	TRBD1	TRBJ2-7	TGTGCCAGCTCACCATCCCTTACAGGGGACGAGCAGTACTTC	CASSPSLTGDEQYF
TRBV6-1	NA	TRBD2	TRBJ2-7	TGTGCCAGCAGTGACACTAGCGGAGTAGGCGAGCAGTACTTC	CASSDTSGVGEQYF
TRBV25-1	NA	NA	TRBJ1-3	TGTGCCAGCAGTGAGCCCGGGGGAGGAAACACCATATATTTT	CASSEPGGGNTIYF
TRBV9	NA	NA	TRBJ2-7	TGTGCCAGCAGCGTCGGTCCGGGGGCCTACGAGCAGTACTTC	CASSVGPGAYEQYF
TRBV6-6	NA	NA	TRBJ1-2	TGTGCCAGCAGGGACAGTTCTAACTATGGCTACACCTTC	CASRDSSNYGYTF
TRBV9	few	TRBD2	TRBJ2-7	TGTGCCAGCAGCGTAGGAGGGCTAGCGGGGCACGAGCAGTACTTC	CASSVGGLAGHEQYF
TRBV19	NA	TRBD1	TRBJ1-4	TGTGCCAGTAGTACCGGGACAGGGACTAATGAAAAACTGTTTTTT	CASSTGTGTNEKLFF
TRBV11-2	NA	NA	TRBJ1-1	TGTGCCAGCAGCTTAGGGGCCGACCCCGGGGGGGCTTTCTTT	CASSLGADPGGAFF
TRBV7-3	NA	NA	TRBJ1-1	TGTGCCAGCAGCTTAACGCGACAGGACACTGAAGCTTTCTTT	CASSLTRQDTEAFF
TRBV7-2	NA	NA	TRBJ1-1	TGTGCCAGCAGCTTAGTTGGGGGGGAAAAAGCTTTCTTT	CASSLVGGEKAFF
TRBV11-1	NA	NA	TRBJ2-7	TGTGCCAGCAGCTCCACAGGAGCCTCTGAGCAGTACTTC	CASSSTGASEQYF
TRBV28	NA	NA	TRBJ1-6	TGTGCCAGCAGTTTGCCACGAGGAGATAATTCACCCCTCCACTTT	CASSLPRGDNSPLHF
TRBV9	few	NA	TRBJ2-1	TGTGCCAGCAGCGTAGGCGGACTAGAGCAGTTCTTC	CASSVGGLEQFF
TRBV10-2	few	TRBD2	TRBJ2-1	TGCGCCAGCAGTTTTAGCGGGAGTGAGCAGTTCTTC	CASSFSGSEQFF
TRBV25-1	few	NA	TRBJ1-5	TGTGCCAGCAGGGGAGGGTTGAATCAGCCCCAGCATTTT	CASRGGLNQPQHF
TRBV28	NA	NA	TRBJ1-5	TGTGCCAGCAGTTTTCCCAAGGGGTTCGATCAGCCCCAGCATTTT	CASSFPKGFDQPQHF